A selection of T cell receptor beta chains follows, all from one sample in a study of T cell responses to AZD1222 COVID-19 vaccine. Profiling relied on immunoSEQ multiplex PCR, and the TCRdb table lists in-frame clones only, not all of them. The table lists about 74,000 clones, roughly 88% of them singletons. The sample here was peripheral blood, taken on day 0 of AZD1222 vaccination. These receptor sequences come from an adult in good health. Each CDR3 is given with its conserved first and last residue. A D gene is named only where the DNA matches it firmly. Clone size is not always given. Where it is, it says once, few, many or a class for expanded clones.

- - TRBJ2-6 TRBV5-4 16 CASSPQGGTGANVLTF TGTGCCAGCAGCCCGCAAGGGGGTACCGGGGCCAACGTCCTGACTTTC
- - TRBJ2-1 TRBV20-1 11 CSARPGGEQFF TGCAGTGCTAGACCTGGGGGGGAGCAGTTCTTC
- - TRBJ2-1 TRBV11-2 11 CASSSGGVVFF TGTGCCAGCAGCTCTGGGGGTGTGGTGTTCTTC
- TRBD1 TRBJ2-7 TRBV20-1 11 CSADRVYEQYF TGCAGTGCAGACAGGGTGTACGAGCAGTACTTC
- TRBD2 TRBJ2-7 TRBV6-2/TRBV6-3 15 CASSLSGRSSYEQYF TGTGCCAGCAGCCTGAGCGGGAGGAGCTCCTACGAGCAGTACTTC
- - TRBJ1-6 TRBV28 15 CASSSPRDLNSPLHF TGTGCCAGCAGTTCACCCCGGGACCTTAATTCACCCCTCCACTTT
- - TRBJ2-1 TRBV4-1 12 CASSQENNEQFF TGCGCCAGCAGCCAAGAGAACAATGAGCAGTTCTTC
once - TRBJ1-2 TRBV29-1 12 CSVETGRSGYTF TGCAGCGTTGAAACAGGACGGAGTGGCTACACCTTC
- TRBD2 TRBJ2-1 TRBV7-6 15 CASSLATGLVHEQFF TGTGCCAGCAGCTTAGCGACGGGACTAGTTCATGAGCAGTTCTTC
- - TRBJ2-7 TRBV7-3 12 CASSPGTPEQYF TGTGCCAGCAGCCCCGGGACCCCCGAGCAGTACTTC
- TRBD1 TRBJ1-1 TRBV27 15 CASSPWAGGNTEAFF TGTGCCAGCAGTCCCTGGGCAGGGGGGAACACTGAAGCTTTCTTT
- TRBD1 TRBJ2-7 TRBV28 14 CASSLTGEPYEQYF TGTGCCAGCAGTTTAACAGGGGAACCCTACGAGCAGTACTTC
- - TRBJ2-1 TRBV27 19 CASRSGTFGARGSYNEQFF -
- - TRBJ1-1 TRBV9 13 CASSSTRSTEAFF TGTGCCAGCAGCTCTACCCGATCCACTGAAGCTTTCTTT
- - TRBJ2-3 TRBV6-5 16 CASSYSASRAADTQYF TGTGCCAGCAGTTACTCTGCTAGCCGAGCAGCAGATACGCAGTATTTT
- - TRBJ2-7 TRBV9 14 CASSVARGSDEQYF TGTGCCAGCAGCGTGGCTCGGGGTTCCGACGAGCAGTACTTC
- TRBD1 TRBJ1-1 TRBV6-2/TRBV6-3 14 CASSSPGQGAEAFF TGTGCCAGCAGCTCCCCCGGACAGGGGGCTGAAGCTTTCTTT
- - TRBJ1-5 TRBV19 14 CATLESYGNQPQHF TGTGCCACCTTAGAGAGCTATGGCAATCAGCCCCAGCATTTT
- TRBD2 TRBJ2-7 TRBV4-3 15 CASSQGLAGSYEQYF TGCGCCAGCAGCCAAGGACTAGCGGGGAGTTACGAGCAGTACTTC
- - TRBJ1-2 TRBV7-9 12 CASSQTVYGYTF TGTGCCAGCAGCCAGACAGTCTATGGCTACACCTTC
- - TRBJ2-1 TRBV7-8 14 CASSSLAGSGEQFF TGTGCCAGCAGCTCCTTGGCGGGGTCGGGTGAGCAGTTCTTC
- - TRBJ2-1 TRBV4-3 15 CASSLGPGMGNEQFF TGCGCCAGCAGCCTAGGACCGGGAATGGGCAATGAGCAGTTCTTC
- - TRBJ2-3 TRBV5-6 17 CASSRREGAGATDTQYF TGTGCCAGCAGCCGCCGGGAGGGGGCAGGGGCCACAGATACGCAGTATTTT
- - TRBJ1-1 TRBV6-5 15 CASSYGGRVGTEAFF TGTGCCAGCAGTTACGGGGGCAGGGTAGGGACTGAAGCTTTCTTT
- - TRBJ2-2 TRBV19 14 CASSTNGMTGELFF TGTGCCAGTAGTACCAACGGGATGACCGGGGAGCTGTTTTTT
once - TRBJ2-2 TRBV30 13 CAWRGLNTGELFF TGTGCCTGGAGAGGACTGAACACCGGGGAGCTGTTTTTT
- - TRBJ1-4 TRBV18 15 CASSRPGDANEKLFF TGTGCCAGCTCACGTCCGGGGGATGCTAATGAAAAACTGTTTTTT
once - TRBJ1-4 TRBV7-2 16 CASSLALSRGFEKLFF TGTGCCAGCAGCTTAGCACTCAGCCGCGGGTTTGAAAAACTGTTTTTT
few - TRBJ2-7 TRBV24-1 13 CATSGSPTYEQYF TGTGCCACTTCTGGAAGTCCCACCTACGAGCAGTACTTC
- - TRBJ2-7 TRBV28 16 CASTPARAGALYEQYF TGTGCCAGCACCCCGGCCAGGGCAGGGGCCCTCTACGAGCAGTACTTC
- - TRBJ1-3 TRBV28 15 CASSLGRNSGNTIYF TGTGCCAGCAGTTTAGGGCGGAACTCTGGAAACACCATATATTTT
- - TRBJ2-5 TRBV6-5 15 CASSPSLDSAETQYF TGTGCCAGCAGCCCATCGTTAGACAGCGCCGAGACCCAGTACTTC
- - TRBJ1-2 TRBV3-1/TRBV3-2 14 CASSPPGTYYGYTF TGTGCCAGCAGCCCCCCCGGGACGTACTATGGCTACACCTTC
- - TRBJ2-5 TRBV6-2/TRBV6-3 14 CASSYITAQETQYF TGTGCCAGCAGTTACATCACAGCCCAAGAGACCCAGTACTTC
- - TRBJ1-3 TRBV19 12 CASNRAGNTIYF TGTGCCTCAAACAGGGCTGGAAACACCATATATTTT
- TRBD1 TRBJ1-2 TRBV7-9 16 CASSLSGTDINYGYTF TGTGCCAGCAGCTTATCCGGGACAGATATTAACTATGGCTACACCTTC
- - TRBJ1-2 TRBV21-1 16 CASSNHGRRPYYGYTF TGTGCCAGCAGCAACCACGGACGGAGACCATACTATGGCTACACCTTC
- - TRBJ1-1 TRBV9 14 CASSVAAGNTEAFF TGTGCCAGCAGCGTAGCAGCAGGTAACACTGAAGCTTTCTTT
- - TRBJ2-1 TRBV10-3 14 CATTGDTSNNEQFF TGTGCCACAACAGGAGATACCAGTAACAATGAGCAGTTCTTC
- - TRBJ1-2 TRBV19 14 CASRTEQAGYGYTF TGTGCCAGTAGGACTGAACAGGCGGGCTATGGCTACACCTTC
- - TRBJ2-1 TRBV24-1 12 CATSMGYNEQFF TGTGCCACCAGTATGGGCTACAATGAGCAGTTCTTC
- TRBD1 TRBJ1-5 TRBV6-2/TRBV6-3 19 CASSYGRGQGAPGNQPQHF TGTGCCAGCAGTTACGGAAGGGGACAGGGGGCGCCTGGCAATCAGCCCCAGCATTTT
once - TRBJ2-3 TRBV5-1 15 CASSLAGQGGDTQYF TGCGCCAGCAGCTTGGCGGGGCAGGGTGGGGATACGCAGTATTTT
- TRBD1 TRBJ2-2 TRBV3-1/TRBV3-2 15 CASSPRDRDTGELFF TGTGCCAGCAGCCCCCGGGACAGGGACACCGGGGAGCTGTTTTTT
- - TRBJ2-5 TRBV28 17 CASSLFFLAASQETQYF TGTGCCAGCAGTTTATTCTTCTTGGCGGCATCCCAAGAGACCCAGTACTTC
- - TRBJ2-3 TRBV19 17 CASSVRGRGRIIDTQYF TGTGCCAGTAGTGTCCGGGGGCGGGGGCGTATAATCGATACGCAGTATTTT
- - TRBJ1-5 TRBV20-1 11 CSANRADVGHF TGCAGTGCCAACCGGGCGGACGTCGGACATTTT
- TRBD1 TRBJ2-7 TRBV6-6 14 CASSRDRGAYEQYF TGTGCCAGCAGTAGGGACAGGGGCGCCTACGAGCAGTACTTC
- TRBD1 TRBJ1-5 TRBV2 14 CASSAGQGWQPQHF TGTGCCAGCAGTGCTGGACAGGGCTGGCAGCCCCAGCATTTT
- TRBD2 TRBJ2-7 TRBV2 16 CASSGTSGGISYEQYF TGTGCCAGCAGTGGGACTAGCGGGGGGATCAGCTACGAGCAGTACTTC
- TRBD1 TRBJ1-6 TRBV6-4 15 CASSLQGGQKAPLHF TGTGCCAGCAGCCTCCAGGGGGGGCAAAAAGCACCCCTCCACTTT
- - TRBJ2-7 TRBV7-3 13 CASSFGGGNEQYF TGTGCCAGCAGCTTCGGAGGGGGCAACGAGCAGTACTTC